What follows are 16 T cell receptor beta chains derived from one specimen sequenced in a study of Graves' ophthalmopathy and Graves' hyperthyroidism. From RNA, the CDR3 regions of TCR beta chains were amplified and sequenced. HTBI primers were employed in first-round RT-PCR, then a second-round multiplex PCR followed. TCRdb re-analysed the multiplex PCR reads in MiXCR, keeping a single row per CDR3 protein. The data show 200,000 to 250,000 distinct CDR3 sequences, with around 45% seen just once and about half held by the top ten. The sample comprised peripheral blood. The receptors were gathered from an adult man with Graves' ophthalmopathy.

The CDR3 DNA is TGTGCCAGCAGCTACGACTTGGGGGGTCCCTTCCTCCAAGAGACCCAGTACTTC. Encoded protein: CASSYDLGGPFLQETQYF. This chain connects TRBV7-9 to TRBJ2-5; possible D gene TRBD2, 6 bases. This CDR3 spans 18 amino acids. Between the trimmed V and J ends, which lost 4 bases and 1 base, there was a span of 22 bases. Germline CDR1 is SEHNR and CDR2 is FQNEAQ (reference sequence).

CDR3 sequence: CASSPFGGVGYEQYF. CDR3 bases: TGTGCCAGCAGCCCCTTCGGTGGGGTGGGCTACGAGCAGTACTTC. This sequence joins TRBV7-9 and TRBJ2-7; unclear D gene. This CDR3 is built from 15 residues. Trimming pared 5 bases from V and 3 bases from J, leaving 17 bases between. CDR1 is SEHNR, CDR2 FQNEAQ, per germline (reference sequence).

About this clonotype: At one boundary the junction diverges from the germline segment, which might be a read error. The rearrangement links TRBV10-3 to TRBJ2-7, with TRBD2 as a possible D gene (5 bases). The CDR3 consists of 16 residues. Per germline, CDR1 ENHRY and CDR2 SYGVKD. The CDR3 coding sequence is TGTGCCAGCAGTTACTCGAGGCTGGGGAGCGGCTACGAGCAGTACTTC. Protein sequence: CASSYSRLGSGYEQYF.

The V gene is TRBV9, the J gene TRBJ1-6; D possibly corresponds to TRBD1 (6 bases). This CDR3 contains 14 residues. CDR1 and CDR2 from the germline V gene are SGDLS and YYNGEE. V shed 3 bases and J shed 7 bases, with 11 bases lying between them. The CDR3 sequence: CASSAQGQNSPLHF. CDR3 in DNA: TGTGCCAGCAGCGCCCAGGGGCAGAATTCACCCCTCCACTTT.

The rearrangement uses TRBV29-1 and TRBJ2-7; possibly TRBD1 for D (5 bases). Germline-derived CDR1 and CDR2 are SQVTM and ANQGSEA. V dropped 8 bases and J dropped 5 bases, with 13 bases sitting between them. The CDR3 covers 11 residues. CDR3 amino acids: CSRRVRDEQYF. The CDR3 DNA sequence: TGCAGCCGAAGGGTCAGGGACGAGCAGTACTTC.

This clonotype was seen at least ten times. V is TRBV2 and J is TRBJ1-2; D possibly corresponds to TRBD1 (5 bases). V was clipped by 6 bases and J by 0 bases, with 8 bases between them. The CDR3 length is 13 residues. Germline CDR1 reads SNHLY; CDR2 reads FYNNEI. The CDR3 spells CASSETANYGYTF. The CDR3 DNA reads TGTGCCAGCAGCGAGACAGCTAACTATGGCTACACCTTC.

This clonotype occurred many times. The rearrangement joins TRBV15 to TRBJ2-5; tentative D call: TRBD1 (6 bases). CDR3 size: 16 residues. In germline, CDR1 is LNHNV, CDR2 YYDKDF (reference sequence). V was cut by 1 base and J by 2 bases, with 14 bases left in between. CDR3 region: CATSRGGGTAQETQYF. The CDR3 DNA reads TGTGCCACCAGCAGAGGAGGGGGAACTGCACAAGAGACCCAGTACTTC.

A few counts support this clonotype. The CDR3 loop reads CASSLGTQNTGELFF. As DNA, the CDR3 is TGTGCCAGCAGCTTGGGGACACAGAACACCGGGGAGCTGTTTTTT. The J gene is TRBJ2-2, the V gene TRBV5-4; D might be TRBD1 (5 bases). V was shortened by 0 bases and J by 1 base, with 7 bases between the two germline ends. CDR3 length: 15 amino acids. Germline V gene sequence: CDR1 SGHNT, CDR2 YYREEE (reference sequence). Filled out from reference TRBV5-4 and TRBJ2-2, the complete variable domain reads ETGVTQSPTHLIKTRGQQVTLRCSSQSGHNTVSWYQQALGQGPQFIFQYYREEENGRGNFPPRFSGLQFPNYSSELNVNALELDDSALYLCASSLGTQNTGELFFGEGSRLTVL.

The chain recombines TRBV5-1 with TRBJ2-5; 10 bases are shared with TRBD2. V lost 1 base, J lost 5 bases, and 5 bases stayed unmatched. This CDR3 has 15 residues. Germline V gene lookup returns CDR1 SGHRS and CDR2 YFSETQ. The CDR3 DNA is TGCGCCAGCAGCTTGCCTAGCGGGAGATTGGAGACCCAGTACTTC. Translating it yields CASSLPSGRLETQYF.

This clonotype came up a few times. This rearrangement joins TRBV2 to TRBJ1-1; D possibly corresponds to TRBD1 (5 bases). The length of the CDR3 is 13 residues. Trimming took 4 bases from V and 1 from J, leaving 7 bases between them. Germline values: CDR1 SNHLY, CDR2 FYNNEI. The CDR3 DNA sequence: TGTGCCAGCAGTGGGGGCACGAACACTGAAGCTTTCTTT. Its translation: CASSGGTNTEAFF.

This rearrangement joins TRBV7-9 to TRBJ2-1, with D tentatively TRBD2 (6 bases). The CDR3 spans 12 residues. Germline V gene lookup returns CDR1 SEHNR and CDR2 FQNEAQ (reference sequence). V lost 5 bases and J 9 bases, leaving 11 bases between the germline ends. The CDR3 coding sequence is TGTGCCAGCAGCCGTAGCGGTTCTGAGCAGTTCTTC. Residues: CASSRSGSEQFF.

The rearrangement joins TRBV20-1 to TRBJ1-2; TRBD1 is a possible D gene (6 bases). V lost 0 bases to trimming and J lost 0 bases, with 8 bases between them. The CDR3 consists of 14 residues. Per the germline V gene, CDR1 is DFQATT and CDR2 is SNEGSKA (reference sequence). This CDR3 is CSARETGPNYGYTF. The CDR3 bases are TGCAGTGCTAGAGAAACAGGGCCTAACTATGGCTACACCTTC.

This sequence joins TRBV6-5 and TRBJ1-6; weak D call: TRBD1 (6 bases). The CDR3 sequence is 16 residues long. V was clipped by 4 bases and J by 7 bases, with 17 bases between them. Germline V gene data show CDR1 as MNHEY and CDR2 as SVGAGI. The CDR3 sequence: CASSSSYRVDNSPLHF. The CDR3 DNA reads as TGTGCCAGCAGTTCGAGCTACAGGGTAGACAATTCACCCCTCCACTTT.

The chain carries TRBV5-8 and TRBJ1-2; D not resolved. The CDR3 sequence is 13 residues long. The V gene lost 2 bases and the J gene lost 4 bases, with 9 bases spanning the gap. CDR1 is SGHTS, CDR2 YDEGEE, per germline. The CDR3 loop reads CASSLVETYGYTF. In nucleotides, the CDR3 is TGTGCCAGCAGCTTAGTAGAGACCTATGGCTACACCTTC.

This clonotype was picked up many times. The genes are TRBV7-9 and TRBJ2-5; 7 bases line up with TRBD1. CDR3 length equals 13 residues. V shed 5 bases and J 5 bases; nucleotides not matched to a gene: 5. The V gene's germline CDR1 is SEHNR and CDR2 FQNEAQ (reference sequence). The CDR3 region has the DNA TGTGCCAGCAGCCAAGACAGGGTTGAGACCCAGTACTTC. It is translated as CASSQDRVETQYF.

V is TRBV7-3 and J is TRBJ2-3; either TRBD1 or TRBD2 may fit D (5 bases each). CDR3 length: 17 residues. With 5 bases removed from V and 0 bases from J, the gap between germline ends came to 18 bases. Germline values: CDR1 SGHTA, CDR2 FQGTGA. The CDR3 spells CASSPGDGTLSTDTQYF. CDR3 in DNA: TGTGCCAGCAGCCCTGGGGACGGGACCCTGAGCACAGATACGCAGTATTTT. The full variable domain, in which reference TRBV7-3 and TRBJ2-3 provide the parts outside the CDR3, is GAGVSQTPSNKVTEKGKYVELRCDPISGHTALYWYRQSLGQGPEFLIYFQGTGAADDSGLPNDRFFAVRPEGSVSTLKIQRTERGDSAVYLCASSPGDGTLSTDTQYFGPGTRLTVL.